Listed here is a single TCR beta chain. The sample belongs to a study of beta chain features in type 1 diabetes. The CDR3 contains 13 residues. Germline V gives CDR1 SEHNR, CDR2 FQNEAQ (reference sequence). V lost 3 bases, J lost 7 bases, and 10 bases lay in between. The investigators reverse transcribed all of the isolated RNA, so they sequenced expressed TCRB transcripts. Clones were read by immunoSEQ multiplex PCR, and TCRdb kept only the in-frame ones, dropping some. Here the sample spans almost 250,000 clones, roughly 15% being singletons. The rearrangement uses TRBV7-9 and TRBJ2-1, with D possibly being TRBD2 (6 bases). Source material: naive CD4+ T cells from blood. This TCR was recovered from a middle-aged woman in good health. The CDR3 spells CASSFGLRNEQFF. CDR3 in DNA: TGTGCCAGCAGCTTTGGACTAAGGAATGAGCAGTTCTTC. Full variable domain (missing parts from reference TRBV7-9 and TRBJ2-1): DTGVSQNPRHKITKRGQNVTFRCDPISEHNRLYWYRQTLGQGPEFLTYFQNEAQLEKSRLLSDRFSAERPKGSFSTLEIQRTEQGDSAMYLCASSFGLRNEQFFGPGTRLTVL.